This TCR beta chain was profiled in a study of Ad26.COV2.S vaccination and SARS-CoV-2 variants. Overall study context: Dosing was one shot or two shots 56 days apart.

As for this clone: Its antigen is still unknown.

Sequenced by immunoSEQ multiplex PCR; TCRdb stores in-frame clones only, minus some. The sample lists fewer than 400,000 clones, roughly 80% occurring once. This CDR3 has 15 amino acids. CDR1 KGHDR and CDR2 SFDVKD come from the germline V gene. Trimming left V 6 bases short and J 6 bases short, with 17 bases between. Study outcomes and limitations: Researchers cautioned that TCR breadth and depth analyses may have underestimated total T cell responses. Non-spike TCR breadth showed similarity between vaccine and placebo recipients. Reports say spike-specific CD8+ and CD4+ T cell responses covered substantial breadth after vaccination.

Treatment reported: around 19 received Ad26.COV2.S at low or high dose, single or two shots; about 5 received placebo; per-sample allocation not given. It was on day 63 after the first vaccine or placebo injection that samples were taken. This receptor was taken from a person between 18 and 65 years old who received the Ad26.COV2.S COVID-19 vaccine or a placebo. The sample in question was peripheral blood, obtained in a trial of Ad26.COV2.S vaccine versus placebo. The chain recombines TRBV24-1 with TRBJ2-1; possibly TRBD1 for D (6 bases). CDR3 nucleotide sequence: TGTGCCACCAGTATAATTGCACAGGGAGCCAATGAGCAGTTCTTC. As protein: CATSIIAQGANEQFF.